These 31 T cell receptor beta chains were all obtained from the same sample, sequenced in a study of metastatic and nonmetastatic thyroid tumors. Not a single patient had been given any form of treatment at any point before undergoing thyroid surgery. TCRdb recomputed clones from the PCR reads via MiXCR. The table shows about 15,000 clones, with approximately 20% occurring only once. The material sequenced was blood. The receptors were gathered from a female donor with papillary thyroid cancer or a benign thyroid nodule (not recorded which). Some clones in this sample may be carry-over from other donors' samples.

In this sample, this clone turned up a few times. Relative to the germline gene, one junction end is altered; a read error may explain this. The J gene is TRBJ2-5, the V gene TRBV24-1; D gene unclear. Germline-derived CDR1 and CDR2 are KGHDR and SFDVKD. This CDR3 has 14 residues. Written as DNA, the CDR3 is TGTGTCACCAGCCCCCCAGTGAGCGAGGAGACCCAGTACTTC. As protein: CVTSPPVSEETQYF.

By sample share, this clone is medium-sized. The V and J genes are TRBV2 and TRBJ1-2; the D gene is possibly TRBD1 (6 bases). Germline lookup yields CDR1 SNHLY and CDR2 FYNNEI. Trimming stripped 6 bases from V and 0 bases from J, with 8 bases between. This CDR3 is 13 amino acids long. The CDR3, as DNA: TGTGCCAGCAGGGACAGAACTAACTATGGCTACACCTTC. Translation gives CASRDRTNYGYTF.

The rearrangement links TRBV7-3 to TRBJ2-7; D unclear. V lost 5 bases, J lost 0 bases, and 17 bases lay in between. In germline, CDR1 is SGHTA, CDR2 FQGTGA. This CDR3 contains 16 residues. In DNA form, the CDR3 reads TGTGCCAGCAGCCCGTCGGTAATAGTTTCCTCCTACGAGCAGTACTTC. This codes for CASSPSVIVSSYEQYF.

In the case of this clone: A read error may be the cause here, since a much bigger clone is one base away. V gene TRBV7-2 combines with J gene TRBJ2-5; possible D gene TRBD2, 6 bases. This CDR3 comprises 13 residues. The germline gives CDR1 SGHTA, CDR2 FQGNSA. The CDR3 coding sequence is TGTGTCAGCAGCTTCCTAGCGTATCAGACCCAGTACTTC. Encoded protein: CVSSFLAYQTQYF.

This clone is labeled medium-sized. The V and J genes are TRBV25-1 and TRBJ2-7, with D perhaps assigned TRBD1 or TRBD2 (5 bases each). Germline V lookup: CDR1 MGHDK, CDR2 SYGVNS. The germline V and J ends were trimmed by 3 bases and 1 base, with 13 bases remaining between them. The CDR3 length is 15 residues. The CDR3: CASSDVRDGSYEQYF. The CDR3, as DNA: TGTGCCAGCAGTGATGTCCGGGACGGATCCTACGAGCAGTACTTC.

This clone came up once. V gene TRBV19 combines with J gene TRBJ2-2; tentatively, D is TRBD1 (5 bases). V lost 7 bases and J lost 7, with 22 bases in between. This CDR3 contains 16 residues. Germline V gene data show CDR1 as LNHDA and CDR2 as SQIVND (reference sequence). The CDR3, as DNA: TGTGCCAGTACCCCCAGGGCCAGCAGATTGGGCGGGGAGCTGTTTTTT. The encoded protein is CASTPRASRLGGELFF.

DNA of the CDR3: TGTGCCAGTACCATTGGAGGGGCCGGGGAGCTGTTTTTT. Encoded protein: CASTIGGAGELFF. The V call is TRBV19, the J call TRBJ2-2, with a possible D match to TRBD2 (6 bases). V shed 7 bases and J shed 6 bases, with 12 bases lying between them. CDR1 is LNHDA, CDR2 SQIVND, per germline (reference sequence). CDR3 length equals 13 residues. The full variable domain, its missing parts supplied by reference TRBV19 and TRBJ2-2, is DGGITQSPKYLFRKEGQNVTLSCEQNLNHDAMYWYRQDPGQGLRLIYYSQIVNDFQKGDIAEGYSVSREKKESFPLTVTSAQKNPTAFYLCASTIGGAGELFFGEGSRLTVL.

In this sample, this clone turned up many times. The genes are TRBV19 and TRBJ1-5; no definite D call. The V and J ends lost 2 bases and 0 bases respectively, with 8 bases between them. This CDR3 spans 15 amino acids. Germline CDR1 and CDR2: LNHDA and SQIVND (reference sequence). In nucleotides, the CDR3 is TGTGCCAGTAGTATATGGTGGGATAGCAATCAGCCCCAGCATTTT. This gives the protein CASSIWWDSNQPQHF.

This clone was counted a single time. This sequence joins TRBV5-6 and TRBJ1-2; 9 bases fit TRBD1. Germline V gene sequence: CDR1 SGHDT, CDR2 YYEEEE. The trim removed 4 bases at V and 7 bases at J, leaving 8 bases unmatched. The CDR3 loop spans 14 amino acids. The CDR3 loop reads CASSPAGTGLGYTF. The CDR3 DNA reads TGTGCCAGCAGCCCTGCCGGGACAGGGCTTGGCTACACCTTC.

This clone was picked up a small number of times. The chain uses TRBV28 and TRBJ2-2; 12 bases agree with TRBD2. CDR3 length: 15 amino acids. The ends lost 6 bases at V and 5 bases at J; junction bases unmatched: 4. Per germline, CDR1 MDHEN and CDR2 SYDVKM. CDR3 nucleotides: TGTGCCAGCAGCTTAACTAGCGGGAGGACCGGGGAGCTGTTTTTT. As protein: CASSLTSGRTGELFF.

This clone was counted ten times or more. A read error is likely, as this CDR3 ends without the conserved phenylalanine or tryptophan. The chain has TRBV20-1 and TRBJ2-5; 15 nucleotides align to TRBD2. Germline V gene lookup returns CDR1 DFQATT and CDR2 SNEGSKA (reference sequence). The CDR3 contains 19 residues. Trimming removed 0 bases from V and 1 base from J; junction bases left unmatched: 9. The CDR3 is CSARDLRTSGRASQETQYL. The DNA for the CDR3 is TGCAGTGCTAGAGATCTGCGGACTAGCGGGAGGGCCTCCCAAGAGACCCAGTACCTC.

The chain has TRBV20-1 and TRBJ2-7; 7 bases map to TRBD2. This CDR3 spans 13 amino acids. V dropped 8 bases and J dropped 2; count of bases not matched to a gene: 9. Germline V gene lookup returns CDR1 DFQATT and CDR2 SNEGSKA (reference sequence). The CDR3 reads CSSWGTIAYEQYF. In DNA form, the CDR3 reads TGCAGTAGTTGGGGGACTATCGCCTACGAGCAGTACTTC.

Concerning this clone: Compared with germline, one end of the junction differs, possibly owing to a read error. The chain carries TRBV20-1 and TRBJ2-5, with a possible D match to TRBD1 (5 bases). CDR3 length: 13 residues. Germline CDR1 is DFQATT and CDR2 is SNEGSKA (reference sequence). CDR3 sequence: CSARVTAGETQYF. The CDR3 DNA reads as TGCAGCGCTAGAGTAACAGCAGGGGAGACCCAGTACTTC.

This clone was counted many times. The gene calls are TRBV9 and TRBJ2-3; TRBD1 matches at 8 bases. The CDR3 sequence is 14 residues long. Germline V lookup: CDR1 SGDLS, CDR2 YYNGEE. The V gene end was trimmed by 2 bases and the J gene end by 4 bases; junction bases not matched to a gene: 3. Here the CDR3 reads CASSVQGASDTQYF. Written as DNA, the CDR3 is TGTGCCAGCAGCGTCCAGGGGGCCTCAGATACGCAGTATTTT.

The chain combines TRBV20-1 with TRBJ2-7; 7 bases are a match to TRBD2. CDR3 size: 13 residues. The germline CDR1 and CDR2 sequences are DFQATT and SNEGSKA (reference sequence). J lost 5 bases, V lost 2 bases, and 6 bases had no gene match. CDR3: CSARPGGLNEQYF. The CDR3 DNA sequence: TGCAGTGCTAGACCCGGGGGGTTAAACGAGCAGTACTTC.

The J gene is TRBJ2-1, the V gene TRBV6-2 or TRBV6-3, with TRBD2 matching over 11 bases. This CDR3 is built from 16 residues. The trim removed 4 bases at V and 9 bases at J, leaving 11 bases unmatched. Germline V gives CDR1 MNHEY, CDR2 SVGEGT. The CDR3 sequence: CASSWLAGGFNAEQFF. CDR3 coding DNA: TGTGCCAGCAGTTGGCTAGCGGGAGGTTTTAATGCTGAGCAGTTCTTC.

As for this clone: A read error is possible here, since a much larger clone lies one base away. V is TRBV5-6 and J is TRBJ2-1, with TRBD2 as a possible D gene (5 bases). Germline loops: CDR1 SGHDT, CDR2 YYEEEE. Trimming took 4 bases from V and 8 from J, leaving 10 bases between them. The CDR3 sequence is 12 residues long. The CDR3: CASSLEEYEQFF. Written as DNA, the CDR3 is TGTGCCAGCAGCCTGGAGGAATATGAGCAGTTCTTC.

The chain recombines TRBV5-1 with TRBJ1-6; TRBD1 might be the D (5 bases). The germline V gene has CDR1 SGHRS and CDR2 YFSETQ. This CDR3 has 14 amino acids. The V gene lost 0 bases and the J gene lost 8 bases, with 9 bases spanning the gap. CDR3 nucleotides: TGCGCCAGCAGCTTGGCCGGGGGAGATTCACCCCTCCACTTT. Protein: CASSLAGGDSPLHF.

By share, this clone counts as medium-sized. DNA for the CDR3: TGTGCCAGCACCACACAGGGCCCCTATTCACCCCTCCACTTT. This encodes CASTTQGPYSPLHF. J is TRBJ1-6 and V is TRBV28, with D possibly being TRBD1 (6 bases). Germline V lookup: CDR1 MDHEN, CDR2 SYDVKM. CDR3 size: 14 residues. V dropped 7 bases and J dropped 8 bases, with 15 bases sitting between them.

This clone was found many times. The CDR3 DNA sequence: TGCGCCAGCAGCTCTGTAGGCGAAGACACAGATACGCAGTATTTT. Encoded protein: CASSSVGEDTDTQYF. The rearrangement joins TRBV5-1 to TRBJ2-3; D remains ambiguous. CDR3 length: 15 residues. Germline CDR1 and CDR2: SGHRS and YFSETQ. Trimming took 3 bases from V and 2 from J, leaving 13 bases between them.

This chain joins TRBV10-3 and TRBJ2-2, with no clear D. Germline values: CDR1 ENHRY, CDR2 SYGVKD. This CDR3 has 13 amino acids. Trimming cost V 7 bases and J 10 bases, with 16 bases left between them. The CDR3 region is CAITTDQQAELFF. The CDR3 bases are TGTGCCATCACCACCGACCAGCAGGCGGAGCTGTTTTTT.

This clone was seen ten or more times. The V gene is TRBV5-1, the J gene TRBJ2-7, with 12 positions matching TRBD1. Germline V gene data show CDR1 as SGHRS and CDR2 as YFSETQ. CDR3 length: 15 amino acids. V trimming: 7 bases; J trimming: 4 bases; junction bases outside the gene matches: 9. CDR3 loop: CASSGRDRGRYEQYF. The CDR3 coding sequence is TGCGCCAGCTCAGGCCGGGACAGGGGGCGTTACGAGCAGTACTTC.

This chain uses TRBV19 with TRBJ2-7; weak D call: TRBD2 (6 bases). The CDR3 runs 19 residues. Germline values: CDR1 LNHDA, CDR2 SQIVND (reference sequence). Trimming took off 5 bases at V and 3 bases at J, with 29 bases between the two ends. The CDR3 reads CASSPGVGGLFVPNYEQYF. In nucleotides, the CDR3 is TGTGCCAGTAGTCCCGGGGTGGGGGGTTTATTCGTTCCGAACTACGAGCAGTACTTC.

The sample holds many counts of this clone. A much larger clone sits a single nucleotide away, making a read error possible. Other DNA sequences in this specimen translate into the identical CDR3. This chain joins TRBV20-1 and TRBJ2-3; D perhaps matches TRBD1 (5 bases). The CDR3 covers 13 residues. Germline CDR1 is DFQATT and CDR2 is SNEGSKA (reference sequence). Here the CDR3 reads CSAREDNTDTQYF. The CDR3 nucleotides read TGCAGTGCCAGAGAGGACAACACAGATACGCAGTATTTT.

By sample fraction, this clone is medium-sized. V and J are TRBV10-2 and TRBJ2-3, with D unclear. The V gene's germline CDR1 is WSHSY and CDR2 SAAADI. V lost 6 bases and J lost 2, with 12 bases in between. The length of the CDR3 is 14 residues. As DNA, the CDR3 is TGCGCCAGCAGAGACGCAACAGACACAGATACGCAGTATTTT. It specifies CASRDATDTDTQYF.

This clone has at least ten counts. One end of the junction varies from germline; a read error may be responsible. This chain links TRBV12-3 or TRBV12-4 with TRBJ2-2; TRBD2 agrees at 12 bases. The CDR3 covers 16 residues. CDR3 DNA sequence: TGTGCCTGCAGTCGCGGACTAGCGGGGCTAGGCGGGGAGCTGTTTTTT. Residues: CACSRGLAGLGGELFF.

In this sample, this clone turned up many times. Here the CDR3 reads CASSLIGGPGDTEAFF. The CDR3 nucleotides read TGTGCCAGCAGTTTGATAGGGGGGCCGGGGGACACTGAAGCTTTCTTT. The chain employs TRBV28 and TRBJ1-1, with D tentatively TRBD1 (6 bases). The CDR3 is 16 residues long. Between the trimmed V and J ends, which lost 3 bases and 3 bases, there was a span of 17 bases. Germline V gene data show CDR1 as MDHEN and CDR2 as SYDVKM.

V is TRBV3-1 and J is TRBJ1-6; 8 bases map to TRBD1. The ends lost 5 bases at V and 10 bases at J; junction bases unmatched: 10. This CDR3 spans 15 amino acids. CDR1 is LGHDT, CDR2 YNNKEL, per germline (reference sequence). CDR3 sequence reads: CASSLRTGRNSPLHF. The CDR3 nucleotides are TGTGCCAGCAGCTTGCGGACAGGGAGAAACTCACCCCTCCACTTT.

By proportion, this clone is medium-sized. The chain employs TRBV12-3 or TRBV12-4 and TRBJ2-2; perhaps TRBD1 as D (5 bases). The CDR3 runs to 15 residues. V lost 7 bases and J 1 base, leaving 13 bases between the germline ends. CDR3 loop: CASTSDIMNTGELFF. The CDR3 bases are TGTGCCAGCACCTCGGACATAATGAACACCGGGGAGCTGTTTTTT.

The sample holds a few counts of this clone. The rearrangement links TRBV6-8 to TRBJ1-3, with 9 bases fitting TRBD1. CDR1 MNHGY and CDR2 SAAAGT come from the germline V gene. The CDR3 length is 15 residues. The V gene end was trimmed by 7 bases and the J gene end by 3 bases; junction bases not matched to a gene: 7. CDR3 bases: TGTGCCAGCACGGGAACAGGGGGCGTTGGAAACACCATATATTTT. Translated: CASTGTGGVGNTIYF.

This chain links TRBV7-9 with TRBJ2-7; D not resolved. The CDR3 length is 11 residues. The germline gives CDR1 SEHNR, CDR2 FQNEAQ (reference sequence). V dropped 6 bases and J dropped 6 bases, with 9 bases sitting between them. CDR3 residues: CASSFIGEQYF. The CDR3 nucleotides read TGTGCCAGCAGTTTTATCGGCGAGCAGTACTTC.